A selection of T cell receptor beta chains follows, all from one sample in a study of CD8+ T cells in alopecia areata. Generated by immunoSEQ multiplex PCR, the TCRdb table keeps only in-frame clones and is missing some. Found here are around 210,000 clones, 64% of them singletons; the top ten hold about 4%. Sequenced here: CD4+ T cells sorted from blood, sampled at week 4, from a patient treated with tofacitinib. All receptors derive from a human donor with alopecia areata. Both conserved end residues are trimmed from each CDR3.

j_call: TRBJ2-1; v_call: TRBV11-2; cdr3_aa: ASRISDVAWKQF
j_call: TRBJ2-3; v_call: TRBV29-1; cdr3_aa: SVEDLQGARDTQY
j_call: TRBJ1-5; v_call: TRBV2; cdr3_aa: ASRFDRGGQPQH
j_call: TRBJ1-6; v_call: TRBV29-1; cdr3_aa: SVMASNNSPLH
j_call: TRBJ2-7; v_call: TRBV2; cdr3_aa: ASRVDRTPYEQY
j_call: TRBJ2-5; v_call: TRBV5-1; cdr3_aa: ASSQGLGQETQY
j_call: TRBJ2-7; v_call: TRBV19; cdr3_aa: ASKAEPSTEQY
j_call: TRBJ1-2; v_call: TRBV4-1; cdr3_aa: ASSQEQGNGYT
j_call: TRBJ1-2; v_call: TRBV5-8; cdr3_aa: ASSRLGYGYT
j_call: TRBJ2-1; v_call: TRBV29-1; cdr3_aa: SVGRDSSYNEQF
j_call: TRBJ2-3; v_call: TRBV7-2; cdr3_aa: ASSQSPLSTDTQY
j_call: TRBJ2-7; v_call: TRBV5-6; cdr3_aa: ASSSLGQKTYEQY
j_call: TRBJ1-6; v_call: TRBV30; cdr3_aa: AWSVRTGGGNSPLH
j_call: TRBJ2-5; v_call: TRBV7-2; cdr3_aa: ASSLAGGPETQY